One TCR beta chain is described in this entry. V lost 0 bases and J lost 1; bases outside the gene matches: 4. The CDR3 length is 16 residues. CDR1 and CDR2 from the germline V gene are SGHRS and YFSETQ. Primers: 60 Vbeta forward and 13 Jbeta reverse. How the authors handled the data: A later analysis counted 80 million or so unique TCR beta chains, 9.5 million to 12 million shared. Generated by immunoSEQ multiplex PCR, the TCRdb table keeps only in-frame clones and is missing some. V and J calls and clone size come straight from that table; D and trimming were deduced from the DNA. Seen here are some 130,000 clones, roughly 70% observed once, and the top ten hold around 3.1%. The data belong to a study of cytomegalovirus exposure and HLA in healthy donors.

The origin of this receptor is a man aged 35 to 55 in good health and CMV-seronegative. This chain uses TRBV5-1 with TRBJ1-1; 9 nucleotides line up with TRBD1. The sample consisted of PBMCs. In DNA form, the CDR3 reads TGCGCCAGCAGCTTGGGGGGACAGGGTTGGAACACTGAAGCTTTCTTT. Residues: CASSLGGQGWNTEAFF.